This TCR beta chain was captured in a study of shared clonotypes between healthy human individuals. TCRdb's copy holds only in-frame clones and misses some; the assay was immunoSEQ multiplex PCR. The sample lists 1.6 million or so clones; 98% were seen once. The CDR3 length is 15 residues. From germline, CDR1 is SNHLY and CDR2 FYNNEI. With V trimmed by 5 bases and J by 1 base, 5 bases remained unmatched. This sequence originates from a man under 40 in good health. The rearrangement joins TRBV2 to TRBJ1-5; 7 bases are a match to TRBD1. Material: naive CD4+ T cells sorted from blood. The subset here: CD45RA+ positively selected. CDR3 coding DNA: TGTGCCAGCAGTAAAGGGACAGCGAGCAATCAGCCCCAGCATTTT. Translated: CASSKGTASNQPQHF.